Listed here are 9 T cell receptor beta chains from one sample, sequenced in a study of T cells in Graves' hyperthyroidism and ophthalmopathy. TCR beta CDR3 regions were amplified from RNA. Primed by the HTBI set, a first-round RT-PCR was run on the TCR CDR3. Each CDR3 protein is one row after TCRdb ran MiXCR on the multiplex PCR reads. The table shows 96,000 or so distinct CDR3 sequences, with over 50% occurring only once. Sample: blood. Receptor source: a woman in her thirties or forties with Graves' hyperthyroidism.

This clonotype turned up a few times. The rearrangement joins TRBV30 to TRBJ1-1, with D perhaps TRBD1 (5 bases). This CDR3 comprises 13 residues. Deletions cut 7 bases from V and 1 base from J, with 13 bases between. CDR1 and CDR2 (germline): GTSNPN, SVGIG (reference sequence). CDR3 sequence reads: CASVTRENTEAFF. The CDR3 DNA follows: TGTGCCTCAGTCACCAGGGAGAACACTGAAGCTTTCTTT.

On this clonotype itself: A clone one base away is much larger, so this may be a read error. The final CDR3 position lacks the conserved phenylalanine or tryptophan, pointing to a likely read error. The chain combines TRBV12-3 or TRBV12-4 with TRBJ1-1; the match to TRBD1 covers 7 bases. The CDR3 runs 14 residues. V trimming: 5 bases; J trimming: 4 bases; junction bases outside the gene matches: 7. CDR3 residues: CASSAQPGGTEAFS. The CDR3 nucleotides read TGTGCCAGCAGTGCTCAACCAGGGGGCACTGAAGCTTTCTCT.

This clonotype has a count of ten or more. V usage is TRBV20-1 and J usage is TRBJ2-7; D gene ambiguous. CDR3 length: 12 residues. CDR1 is DFQATT, CDR2 SNEGSKA, per germline (reference sequence). V lost 2 bases and J 4 bases, leaving 9 bases between the germline ends. In nucleotides, the CDR3 is TGCAGTGCTAGACAGGCGGTATACGAGCAGTACTTC. It specifies CSARQAVYEQYF.

This clonotype was seen repeatedly, ten times or more. The chain employs TRBV28 and TRBJ1-2, with 7 bases fitting TRBD1. Germline CDR1 MDHEN, CDR2 SYDVKM. The CDR3 runs to 13 residues. The V gene end was trimmed by 6 bases and the J gene end by 7 bases; junction bases not matched to a gene: 8. CDR3 region: CASRTTGVSGYTF. CDR3 nucleotide sequence: TGTGCCAGCAGGACCACAGGGGTATCTGGCTACACCTTC.

V and J are TRBV7-6 and TRBJ1-5, with 9 bases that match TRBD1. Losses at the gene ends were 4 bases for V and 8 bases for J; bases not matched to a gene: 3. CDR3 length: 13 amino acids. Germline V CDR1 and CDR2: SGHVS, FNYEAQ. CDR3 protein: CASSSRTGEPQHF. In DNA form, the CDR3 reads TGTGCCAGCAGCTCGAGGACAGGGGAGCCCCAGCATTTT.

This clonotype was counted ten times or more. V usage is TRBV4-1 and J usage is TRBJ2-3; the D is unclear. Looked up from germline, CDR1 is MGHRA and CDR2 is YSYEKL. V lost 4 bases and J 2 bases, leaving 1 base between the germline ends. The CDR3 covers 11 residues. The DNA of the CDR3 is TGCGCCAGCAGCCTCACAGATACGCAGTATTTT. It yields the protein CASSLTDTQYF.

This chain joins TRBV29-1 and TRBJ2-6; 8 nucleotides line up with TRBD1. The CDR3 is 14 amino acids. Per germline, CDR1 SQVTM and CDR2 ANQGSEA. The junction had 6 bases not matched to a gene; V was cut back by 7 bases and J by 4 bases. This CDR3 is CSAPQGAGANVLTF. The CDR3 DNA sequence: TGCAGCGCTCCCCAGGGGGCGGGGGCCAACGTCCTGACTTTC.

This clonotype was found many times. The rearrangement uses TRBV7-2 and TRBJ1-4, with D perhaps matching TRBD1 (6 bases). With 1 base removed from V and 8 bases from J, the gap between germline ends came to 17 bases. The CDR3 loop spans 16 amino acids. The germline gives CDR1 SGHTA, CDR2 FQGNSA. The chain's CDR3 is CASSLGQGRLVEKLFF. CDR3 in DNA: TGTGCCAGCAGCTTAGGGCAGGGGAGGTTGGTAGAAAAACTGTTTTTT.

This chain connects TRBV7-3 to TRBJ1-5; weak D call: TRBD1 (5 bases). With 0 bases removed from V and 7 bases from J, the gap between germline ends came to 13 bases. CDR1 SGHTA and CDR2 FQGTGA come from the germline V gene. The CDR3 sequence is 15 residues long. The CDR3 sequence: CASSLTARGEQPQHF. For the CDR3, the DNA is TGTGCCAGCAGCTTAACAGCCCGGGGCGAGCAGCCCCAGCATTTT.